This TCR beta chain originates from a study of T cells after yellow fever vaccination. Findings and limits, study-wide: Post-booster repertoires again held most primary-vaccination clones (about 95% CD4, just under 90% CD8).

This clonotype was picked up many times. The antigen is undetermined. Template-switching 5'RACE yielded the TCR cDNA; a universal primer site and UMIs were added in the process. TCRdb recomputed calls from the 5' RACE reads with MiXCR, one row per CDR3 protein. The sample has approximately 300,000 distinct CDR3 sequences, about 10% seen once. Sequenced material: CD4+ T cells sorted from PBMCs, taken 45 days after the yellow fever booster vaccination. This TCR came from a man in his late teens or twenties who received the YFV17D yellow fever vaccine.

CDR3 protein: CASSGQGGTEAFF. The CDR3 bases are TGTGCCAGCAGCGGACAGGGAGGCACTGAAGCTTTCTTT. The gene calls are TRBV2 and TRBJ1-1, with 8 bases that match TRBD1. Germline CDR1 reads SNHLY; CDR2 reads FYNNEI. The V and J ends lost 6 bases and 4 bases, in that order; junction bases with no gene match: 4. The CDR3 loop spans 13 amino acids.